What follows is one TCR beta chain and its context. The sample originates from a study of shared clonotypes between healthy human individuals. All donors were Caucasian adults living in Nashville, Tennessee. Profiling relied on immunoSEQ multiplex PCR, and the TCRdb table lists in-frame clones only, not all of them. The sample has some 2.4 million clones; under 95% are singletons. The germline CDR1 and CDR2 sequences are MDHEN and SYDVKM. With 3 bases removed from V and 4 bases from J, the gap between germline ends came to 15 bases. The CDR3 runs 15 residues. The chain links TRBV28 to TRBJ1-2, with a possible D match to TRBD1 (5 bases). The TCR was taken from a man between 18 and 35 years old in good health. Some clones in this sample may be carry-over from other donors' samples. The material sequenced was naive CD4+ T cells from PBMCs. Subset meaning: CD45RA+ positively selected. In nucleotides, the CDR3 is TGTGCCAGCAGTTTGCCTGCGGCAGGGATCTATGGCTACACCTTC. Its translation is CASSLPAAGIYGYTF.